Reported below is one TCR beta chain. This sample stems from a study of blood T cell repertoires in COVID-19. The CDR3 contains 14 residues. The V and J ends lost 1 base and 6 bases respectively, with 14 bases between them. CDR1 SGHNT and CDR2 YYREEE come from the germline V gene (reference sequence). The data were produced by immunoSEQ multiplex PCR, yet TCRdb's version contains in-frame clones alone and is incomplete. The table has roughly 110,000 clones, 80% to 90% seen once; the top ten hold approximately 3.6%. The TCR sequence derives from a man aged 40-50 years with acute or convalescent COVID-19. The V gene is TRBV5-4, the J gene TRBJ2-7, with D perhaps matching TRBD2 (6 bases). Sequenced material: peripheral blood. The CDR3 loop is CASSLWQGLGEQYF. The DNA of the CDR3 is TGTGCCAGCAGCTTGTGGCAGGGACTCGGCGAGCAGTACTTC.